These 10 T cell receptor beta chains were all obtained from the same sample, sequenced in a study of low-dose radiotherapy and immunotherapy resistance in tumors. Covering alpha and beta chains, TRAV- and TRBV-specific primers were used for the first-strand cDNA. With a V-primer adapter and a constant-region primer, TCRs were amplified for about 19 PCR cycles. Via MiXCR, TCRdb re-called the reads, giving one row per CDR3 protein. The repertoire holds some 88,000 distinct CDR3 sequences, 9.4% seen once, with 0.8% to 1.3% in the top ten. Time point in this sample: before trial treatment. The starting material was PBMCs, obtained before treatment. Every receptor here comes from a male donor with prostate cancer.

The CDR3, as DNA: TGTGCCACCAGTGCAGGGAGCTACGAGCAGTACTTC. Its protein is CATSAGSYEQYF. The chain is built from TRBV24-1 and TRBJ2-7; D assignment may be TRBD1 or TRBD2 (5 bases each). There are 12 residues in the CDR3. The germline CDR1 and CDR2 sequences are KGHDR and SFDVKD. V was pared by 5 bases and J by 3 bases, with 7 bases between.

This clonotype was seen ten or more times. The J gene is TRBJ2-3, the V gene TRBV30, with 10 bases aligning to TRBD2. Looked up from germline, CDR1 is GTSNPN and CDR2 is SVGIG (reference sequence). This CDR3 is 17 amino acids long. J was trimmed by 1 base and V by 4 bases; bases with no gene match: 11. The CDR3 is CAWTGGLLAGGTDTQYF. DNA of the CDR3: TGTGCCTGGACCGGAGGCCTTCTAGCGGGAGGCACAGATACGCAGTATTTT. The variable domain in full, with the rest retrieved from reference TRBV30 and TRBJ2-3, is SQTIHQWPATLVQPVGSPLSLECTVEGTSNPNLYWYRQAAGRGLQLLFYSVGIGQISSEVPQNLSASRPQDRQFILSSKKLLLSDSGFYLCAWTGGLLAGGTDTQYFGPGTRLTVL.

In regard to this clonotype: The DNA is left out, because the CDR3 cannot be placed on it with certainty; the CDR3 is given as TCRdb lists it. This chain connects TRBV9 to TRBJ2-2; TRBD1, the D gene given by the table, was not confirmed from the DNA. Per the germline V gene, CDR1 is SGDLS and CDR2 is YYNGEE. The CDR3 is made up of 17 amino acids, end residues included. The CDR3 is CASSVGAGAPSGELFFF.

This clonotype was observed many times. This chain connects TRBV28 to TRBJ2-7, with a tentative D call TRBD1 (6 bases). Germline CDR1 and CDR2: MDHEN and SYDVKM. The CDR3 is 16 amino acids. With 4 bases removed from V and 0 bases from J, the gap between germline ends came to 16 bases. The CDR3, as DNA: TGTGCCAGCAGTTCCCAAATACAGGGTAACTCCTACGAGCAGTACTTC. It is translated as CASSSQIQGNSYEQYF. Looking up the rest from reference TRBV28 and TRBJ2-7 gives the full variable domain: DVKVTQSSRYLVKRTGEKVFLECVQDMDHENMFWYRQDPGLGLRLIYFSYDVKMKEKGDIPEGYSVSREKKERFSLILESASTNQTSMYLCASSSQIQGNSYEQYFGPGTRLTVT.

Concerning this clonotype itself: A far larger clone is one nucleotide away, so this likely arose from a read error. In DNA form, the CDR3 reads TGTGCCAGCAGTCAACTAGAGTACAATGAGCAGTACTTC. Protein sequence: CASSQLEYNEQYF. This rearrangement joins TRBV2 to TRBJ2-7, with D perhaps TRBD2 (5 bases). V was clipped by 5 bases and J by 7 bases, with 15 bases between them. Germline CDR1 is SNHLY and CDR2 is FYNNEI. This CDR3 has 13 amino acids.

Ten or more counts support this clonotype. This chain uses TRBV19 with TRBJ1-5; TRBD1 agrees at 9 bases. The CDR3 spans 15 residues. The germline CDR1 and CDR2 sequences are LNHDA and SQIVND (reference sequence). Losses at the gene ends were 6 bases for V and 1 base for J; bases not matched to a gene: 4. In DNA form, the CDR3 reads TGTGCCAGTAGACCTGGACAGGGGAGCAATCAGCCCCAGCATTTT. Translation gives CASRPGQGSNQPQHF.

This clonotype was recorded many times. The V and J genes are TRBV11-2 and TRBJ2-3; 9 positions agree with TRBD2. Losses at the gene ends were 6 bases for V and 4 bases for J; bases not matched to a gene: 14. This CDR3 region has 17 residues. Germline CDR1 is SGHAT and CDR2 is FQNNGV. CDR3 DNA: TGTGCCAGCAGGCCGGGACTAGCACCCAAGGGGGCAGATACGCAGTATTTT. Amino acids: CASRPGLAPKGADTQYF.

This clonotype was seen ten or more times. The rearrangement joins TRBV6-6 to TRBJ1-2; maybe TRBD1 (6 bases). The CDR3 runs to 19 residues. The germline V gene encodes CDR1 MNHNY and CDR2 SVGAGI (reference sequence). The V end lost 0 bases, the J end lost 3 bases, and 23 bases lay between the germline ends. The CDR3 protein is CASSYSSRDTFLTHYGYTF. The CDR3 DNA reads TGTGCCAGCAGTTACTCGTCCAGGGACACCTTTCTAACTCACTATGGCTACACCTTC.

In this sample, this clonotype turned up many times. The chain carries TRBV29-1 and TRBJ1-4; D might be TRBD1 (5 bases). Germline loops: CDR1 SQVTM, CDR2 ANQGSEA. The CDR3 spans 13 residues. The ends were cut back, 7 bases at V and 7 bases at J, with 16 bases in the middle. CDR3 bases: TGCAGCGCAAGAACCAGGGCCGTTGAAAAACTGTTTTTT. Protein: CSARTRAVEKLFF.

This clonotype was observed many times. V and J are TRBV28 and TRBJ2-7; 10 nucleotides agree with TRBD1. With V trimmed by 7 bases and J by 3 bases, 9 bases remained unmatched. The CDR3 has 15 residues. CDR1 is MDHEN and CDR2 is SYDVKM in the germline V gene. CDR3 DNA: TGTGCCAGCACCGAAGGGACAGGGGTGGTCTACGAGCAGTACTTC. This codes for CASTEGTGVVYEQYF.